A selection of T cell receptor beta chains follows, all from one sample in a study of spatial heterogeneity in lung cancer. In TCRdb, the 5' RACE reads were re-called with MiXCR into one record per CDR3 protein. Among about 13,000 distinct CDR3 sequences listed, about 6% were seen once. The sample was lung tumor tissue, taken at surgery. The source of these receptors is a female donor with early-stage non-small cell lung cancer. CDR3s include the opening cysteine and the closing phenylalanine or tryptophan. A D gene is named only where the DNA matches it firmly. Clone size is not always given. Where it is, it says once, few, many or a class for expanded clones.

CAGRTGVGYGYTF,TGTGCCGGAAGGACAGGGGTGGGCTATGGCTACACCTTC,many,TRBV2,TRBJ1-2,TRBD1
CASSLGQGRYTIYF,TGTGCCAGCAGCTTAGGGCAGGGACGGTACACCATATATTTT,many,TRBV7-2,TRBJ1-3,-
CASSPRWVDTQYF,TGTGCCAGCAGTCCCCGCTGGGTAGATACGCAGTATTTT,many,TRBV9,TRBJ2-3,-
CASEPGRGAPPYGYTF,TGTGCCAGCGAGCCTGGGAGGGGGGCCCCCCCTTATGGCTACACCTTC,medium-sized,TRBV3-1,TRBJ1-2,-
CASSLGPGEQYEQYF,TGTGCCAGCAGCCTGGGTCCAGGGGAACAGTACGAGCAGTACTTC,many,TRBV7-2,TRBJ2-7,-
CASSLPGGLGSPLHF,TGTGCCAGCAGTTTACCGGGGGGGCTAGGGTCACCCCTCCACTTT,many,TRBV28,TRBJ1-6,-
CASSQGQGSGYGYTF,TGTGCCAGCAGCCAAGGACAGGGGTCGGGCTATGGCTACACCTTC,-,TRBV3-1,TRBJ1-2,TRBD1
CASSQEGVSGNTIYF,TGCGCCAGCAGCCAAGAAGGGGTCTCTGGAAACACCATATATTTT,medium-sized,TRBV4-1,TRBJ1-3,-
CASSPLRVAKNIQYF,TGTGCCAGCAGTCCCCTGAGGGTAGCCAAAAACATTCAGTACTTC,many,TRBV12-3/TRBV12-4,TRBJ2-4,-
CASSVVTGVMNTEAFF,TGTGCCAGCAGCGTAGTGACAGGGGTCATGAACACTGAAGCTTTCTTT,many,TRBV9,TRBJ1-1,TRBD1
CSAFPPGQPYEQYF,TGCAGTGCTTTTCCCCCGGGACAGCCGTACGAGCAGTACTTC,many,TRBV20-1,TRBJ2-7,TRBD1
CASSPPQGAIAEAFF,TGTGCCAGCAGCCCACCCCAGGGGGCGATCGCTGAAGCTTTCTTT,many,TRBV7-2,TRBJ1-1,TRBD1
CASSSLGPTGELFF,TGTGCCAGCAGCTCCTTGGGCCCCACCGGGGAGCTGTTTTTT,many,TRBV7-2,TRBJ2-2,-
CASSFAGGSADTQYF,TGCGCCAGCAGCTTCGCAGGGGGCTCGGCAGATACGCAGTATTTT,many,TRBV5-1,TRBJ2-3,TRBD1
CASWDAGASVYF,TGTGCCAGCTGGGACGCAGGGGCAAGTGTATATTTT,many,TRBV5-8,TRBJ1-3,-
CSAMGPTDTQYF,TGCAGTGCGATGGGACCCACAGATACGCAGTATTTT,medium-sized,TRBV20-1,TRBJ2-3,-
CASSETRNTGELFF,TGTGCCAGCAGTGAGACTCGGAACACCGGGGAGCTGTTTTTT,once,TRBV6-4,TRBJ2-2,-
CVTGTSDTDTQYF,TGTGTCACCGGGACTAGCGATACAGATACGCAGTATTTT,many,TRBV28,TRBJ2-3,TRBD2
CASRGLAGGPKQYF,TGCGCCAGCAGGGGACTAGCGGGGGGGCCCAAGCAGTACTTC,many,TRBV10-2,TRBJ2-7,TRBD2
CASKAGPSGTQYF,TGTGCCAGCAAGGCAGGACCCTCCGGGACCCAGTACTTC,many,TRBV7-3,TRBJ2-5,-
CASSPSGGTYEQYF,TGTGCCAGCTCACCCTCCGGGGGAACCTACGAGCAGTACTTC,many,TRBV18,TRBJ2-7,-